This T cell receptor (beta chain) was sequenced in a study of Graves' ophthalmopathy and Graves' hyperthyroidism. In its sample, this clonotype was seen many times. Its antigen remains unknown. Amplification of the TCR beta CDR3 regions used RNA transcripts (as template). A first-round RT-PCR used HTBI primers, followed by a second-round multiplex PCR. TCRdb ran MiXCR on the multiplex PCR reads and lists one entry per CDR3 protein. Here the sample spans around 470,000 distinct CDR3 sequences, 13% to 15% being singletons. The CDR3 has 16 residues. Trimming pared 2 bases from V and 7 bases from J, leaving 20 bases between. CDR1 is MNHNS, CDR2 SASEGT, per germline. Study-wide results and caveats: The model's prediction of ophthalmopathy progression had 65% to 71% sensitivity and approximately 77% specificity.

This TCR was sampled from a woman younger than 45 with Graves' ophthalmopathy. Material for sequencing was blood. This chain joins TRBV6-1 and TRBJ1-2; perhaps TRBD1 as D (6 bases). Here the CDR3 DNA reads TGTGCCAGCAGTGAATCTCGTCGGGGGACACGAGGTGGCTACACCTTC. Residues: CASSESRRGTRGGYTF.